The rows below give T cell receptor beta chains drawn from one sample of a study of long-term antiretroviral therapy in people with HIV. Libraries were prepared by immunoSEQ multiplex PCR; TCRdb keeps only in-frame clonotypes and omits some of them. The sample has 25,000 to 40,000 clones; about 95% are singletons. This specimen was unsorted PBMCs, taken roughly 6.4 years after starting antiretroviral therapy. These receptors were collected from a man younger than 40 with HIV. Both conserved end residues are part of each CDR3. A D gene is named only where the DNA matches it firmly. Clone size, where shown, is once, few, many, or a class for clones that have expanded.

TRBV7-4	NA	NA	TRBJ1-4	TGTGCCATCCCGGGAGACCTTGAAAAACTGTTTTTT	CAIPGDLEKLFF
TRBV10-3	once	NA	TRBJ1-1	TGTGCCATCAGTGATAGCATAGCCACGGGCACTGAAGCTTTCTTT	CAISDSIATGTEAFF
TRBV5-1	NA	NA	TRBJ1-2	TGCGCCAGCAGCTTGTGGCCTGATAGAGACGGCCTCCAAATCTATGGCTACACCTTC	CASSLWPDRDGLQIYGYTF
TRBV5-1	NA	NA	TRBJ1-6	TGCGCCAGCAGGGAGGGGGATAATTCACCCCTCCACTTT	CASREGDNSPLHF
TRBV30	NA	TRBD1	TRBJ1-5	TGTGCCTGGAGTGTACGACAGGGCGTAAATCAGCCCCAGCATTTT	CAWSVRQGVNQPQHF
TRBV6-5	NA	TRBD2	TRBJ2-7	TGTGCCAGCAGTTCAACTAGCGGGAGCTTCGAGCAGTACTTC	CASSSTSGSFEQYF
TRBV4-3	NA	TRBD2	TRBJ2-3	TGCGCCAGCAGCCAAGAACCAGCGGGGGACCGTCCAGATACGCAGTATTTT	CASSQEPAGDRPDTQYF
TRBV7-8	NA	NA	TRBJ1-1	TGTGCCAGCAGCCTGAGTGTTTTTGAGGGCAACACTGAAGCTTTCTTT	CASSLSVFEGNTEAFF
TRBV21-1	NA	NA	TRBJ2-1	TGTGCCAGCAGCAAAGTCTCTGATAGCCTATCCTACAATGAGCAGTTCTTC	CASSKVSDSLSYNEQFF
TRBV11-2	NA	NA	TRBJ2-1	TGTGCCAGCAGCTATAGCTACAATGAGCAGTTCTTC	CASSYSYNEQFF
TRBV4-2	NA	NA	TRBJ2-1	TGTGCCAGCAGCCCGAACCAGAGACAGGTATTAGGTGTCGGTGAGCAGTTCTTC	CASSPNQRQVLGVGEQFF
TRBV11-1	NA	TRBD2	TRBJ2-1	TGTGCCAGCAGCTTAGCGGCGGGGGGATACAATGAGCAGTTCTTC	CASSLAAGGYNEQFF
TRBV9	NA	NA	TRBJ1-3	TGTGCCAGCAGCGTAGCGTCGGCAGGGGGAAACACCATATATTTT	CASSVASAGGNTIYF
TRBV7-9	NA	NA	TRBJ2-2	TGTGCCAGCAGCTTAGTGACTTACACCGGGGAGCTGTTTTTT	CASSLVTYTGELFF
TRBV7-9	NA	NA	TRBJ1-2	TGTGCCAGCAGCTTAAGGCAGGGGCACGGCTACACCTTC	CASSLRQGHGYTF
TRBV7-8	NA	NA	TRBJ2-3	TGTGCCAGCAGCTCCCTACGCCTCACAGATACGCAGTATTTT	CASSSLRLTDTQYF
TRBV4-3	NA	TRBD1	TRBJ1-2	TGCGCCAGCAGCCAGGGCCGGACAGGATCTTATGGCTACACCTTC	CASSQGRTGSYGYTF
TRBV20-1	NA	NA	TRBJ2-5	TGCAGTGCCCTGGGCCTTGAGACCCAGTACTTC	CSALGLETQYF
TRBV7-6	NA	TRBD1	TRBJ1-5	TGTGCCAGCAGTCCCAGGACAGGGCCCCAGCATTTT	CASSPRTGPQHF
TRBV4-1	NA	TRBD2	TRBJ2-5	TGCGCCAGCAGCCAAGAGGGTCCCAGCGGGGGGGAGACCCAGTACTTC	CASSQEGPSGGETQYF
TRBV2	few	NA	TRBJ1-2	TGTGCCAGCAGTGAAGCGCTTCTGGATGGCTACACCTTC	CASSEALLDGYTF
TRBV6-5	NA	NA	TRBJ1-2	TGTGCCAGCAGCCCACCGGATACATATGGCTACACCTTC	CASSPPDTYGYTF
TRBV6-1	NA	TRBD1	TRBJ2-1	TGTGCCAGCAGTGAAGCCCTCGGACAGGGTTGGAATGAGCAGTTCTTC	CASSEALGQGWNEQFF
TRBV7-9	NA	NA	TRBJ2-7	TGTGCCAGCAGCGTTCCTGAGCCGACCTACGAGCAGTACTTC	CASSVPEPTYEQYF
TRBV5-6	NA	TRBD1	TRBJ2-2	TGTGCCAGCAGCTCCGGGACAGGGGTGACCGGGGAGCTGTTTTTT	CASSSGTGVTGELFF
TRBV7-8	NA	NA	TRBJ1-2	TGTGCCAGCAGCCTTAGGGCCCTCTATGGCTACACCTTC	CASSLRALYGYTF
TRBV11-3	NA	NA	TRBJ2-1	TGTGCCAGCAGCTTCAAAGACTCTTACAATGAGCAGTTCTTC	CASSFKDSYNEQFF
TRBV6-6	NA	NA	TRBJ1-1	TGTGCCAGCAGTACCCAAGTGTGGGGAAACACTGAAGCTTTCTTT	CASSTQVWGNTEAFF
TRBV11-3	NA	TRBD2	TRBJ2-3	TGTGCCAGCAGCTTAGATCTGGGCGGGGGGGCCTCAGATACGCAGTATTTT	CASSLDLGGGASDTQYF
TRBV27	NA	TRBD1	TRBJ1-5	TGTGCCAGCAGTTTAAGGGACAGATATCAGCCCCAGCATTTT	CASSLRDRYQPQHF
TRBV7-9	NA	NA	TRBJ2-2	TGTGCCAGCAGCTTAACGGACCGGGAGCTGTTTTTT	CASSLTDRELFF
TRBV9	NA	NA	TRBJ2-3	TGTGCCAGCAGTGGACAGCGGGATGGCACAGATACGCAGTATTTT	CASSGQRDGTDTQYF
TRBV19	NA	TRBD1	TRBJ1-4	TGTGCCAGTAAAGGGACAGGGCGTTCCGGGGAGGAAAAACTGTTTTTT	CASKGTGRSGEEKLFF
TRBV6-1	NA	TRBD2	TRBJ2-3	TGTGCCAGCAGTGAATTAGCGGGGTCGCGCACAGATACGCAGTATTTT	CASSELAGSRTDTQYF
TRBV4-2	once	NA	TRBJ2-7	TGTGCCAGCAGCCAAGAAAGAGTAGCTACCTACGAGCAGTACTTC	CASSQERVATYEQYF
TRBV4-1	NA	NA	TRBJ1-5	TGCGCCAGCAGCCAAGATTGGGATCAGCCCCAGCATTTT	CASSQDWDQPQHF
TRBV27	NA	TRBD2	TRBJ2-1	TGTGCCAGCAGTCCAGGACTAGCGGGCTACAATGAGCAGTTCTTC	CASSPGLAGYNEQFF
TRBV6-5	few	NA	TRBJ1-5	TGTGCCAGCAGTTGGGGCCAGGGTTCGCCCCAGCATTTT	CASSWGQGSPQHF
TRBV4-1	NA	TRBD2	TRBJ2-4	TGCGCCAGCAGCCCCCGGTGGAGCGGGGAAAACATTCAGTACTTC	CASSPRWSGENIQYF
TRBV5-4	NA	NA	TRBJ2-3	TGTGCCAGCAGCTTCTCCACAGTGGGAGATACGCAGTATTTT	CASSFSTVGDTQYF
TRBV7-2	NA	NA	TRBJ2-7	TGTGCCAGCAGCTCAACGGCGGGGCTCTACGAGCAGTACTTC	CASSSTAGLYEQYF
TRBV19	NA	TRBD1	TRBJ2-3	TGTGCCAGTAGGGGACCAGGGGGCTTGATGAAAGATACGCAGTATTTT	CASRGPGGLMKDTQYF
TRBV10-3	NA	TRBD1	TRBJ2-5	TGTGCCACTTCTCGAGGACAGGAACAAGAGACCCAGTACTTC	CATSRGQEQETQYF
TRBV7-9	once	NA	TRBJ2-2	TGTGCCAGCAGCTCCTCCGGGACGGAGAACACCGGGGAGCTGTTTTTT	CASSSSGTENTGELFF
TRBV6-1	NA	TRBD2	TRBJ2-7	TGTGCCAGCATTCAAGCGGGGGAGCAGTACTTC	CASIQAGEQYF
TRBV4-2	NA	NA	TRBJ2-3	TGTGCCAGCAGCCAGAACGGCGGGACTAGCACAGATACGCAGTATTTT	CASSQNGGTSTDTQYF
TRBV4-1	NA	TRBD2	TRBJ2-1	TGCGCCAGCTCTAGCGGTCCCCTAGAAGGGCAGTTCTTC	CASSSGPLEGQFF
TRBV5-1	NA	NA	TRBJ2-2	TGCGCCAGCAGCTTGGATCCAGGGCACGGGGAGCTGTTTTTT	CASSLDPGHGELFF
TRBV6-5	once	NA	TRBJ1-1	TGTGCCAGCAGTTACCTCCCCCCGTCTGAAGCTTTCTTT	CASSYLPPSEAFF
TRBV5-6	NA	NA	TRBJ2-7	TGTGCCAGCAGCTCCGCCCCGGACGCCCCCTCTGGCGAGCAGTACTTC	CASSSAPDAPSGEQYF
TRBV5-1	NA	NA	TRBJ2-7	TGCGCCAGCAGCTTCAGGGGGGGCGAGCAGTACTTC	CASSFRGGEQYF
TRBV7-2	NA	TRBD2	TRBJ2-1	TGTGCCAGCAGCTTATCGTTAGCGGGGGGCAGTGAGCAGTTCTTC	CASSLSLAGGSEQFF
TRBV11-2	NA	TRBD1	TRBJ2-7	TGTGCCAGCAGCTCCGACAGGGACTACGAGCAGTACTTC	CASSSDRDYEQYF
TRBV19	NA	TRBD1	TRBJ1-2	TGTGCCAGTAGTATCGAGGGGGCGCAAGGCTACACCTTC	CASSIEGAQGYTF
TRBV6-5	NA	NA	TRBJ2-1	TGTGCCAGCAGTCGGGGATCCTACAATGAGCAGTTCTTC	CASSRGSYNEQFF
TRBV4-1	NA	NA	TRBJ1-1	TGCGCCAGCAGCCAAGATCCGGGATTAGGCACTGAAGCTTTCTTT	CASSQDPGLGTEAFF
TRBV7-2	NA	TRBD1	TRBJ2-7	TGTGCCAGCAGCTTAGGGACAGGTTTGCAGTACTTC	CASSLGTGLQYF
TRBV6-5	NA	NA	TRBJ1-2	TGTGCCAGCAGTTACTCGACCGAGGGGGAAACGGTCGGCTACACCTTC	CASSYSTEGETVGYTF